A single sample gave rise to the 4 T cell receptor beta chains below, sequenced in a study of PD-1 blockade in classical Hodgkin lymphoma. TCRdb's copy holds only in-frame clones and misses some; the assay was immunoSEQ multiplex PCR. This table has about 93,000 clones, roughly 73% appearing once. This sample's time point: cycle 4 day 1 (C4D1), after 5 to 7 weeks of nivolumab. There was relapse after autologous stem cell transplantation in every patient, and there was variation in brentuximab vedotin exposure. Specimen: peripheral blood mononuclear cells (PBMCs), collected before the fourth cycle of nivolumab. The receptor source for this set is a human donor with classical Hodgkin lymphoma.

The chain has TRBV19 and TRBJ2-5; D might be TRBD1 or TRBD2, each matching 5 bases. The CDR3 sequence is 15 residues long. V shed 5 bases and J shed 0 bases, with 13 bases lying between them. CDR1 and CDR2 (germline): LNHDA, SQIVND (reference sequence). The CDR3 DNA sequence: TGTGCCAGTAGTGGGCTCGGGGCGAACCAAGAGACCCAGTACTTC. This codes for CASSGLGANQETQYF.

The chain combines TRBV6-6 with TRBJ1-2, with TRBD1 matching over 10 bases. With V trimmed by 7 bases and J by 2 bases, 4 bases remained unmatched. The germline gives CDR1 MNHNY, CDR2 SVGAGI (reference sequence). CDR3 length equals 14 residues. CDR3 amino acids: CASTQGQGNYGYTF. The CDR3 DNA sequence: TGTGCCAGCACCCAGGGACAGGGGAACTATGGCTACACCTTC.

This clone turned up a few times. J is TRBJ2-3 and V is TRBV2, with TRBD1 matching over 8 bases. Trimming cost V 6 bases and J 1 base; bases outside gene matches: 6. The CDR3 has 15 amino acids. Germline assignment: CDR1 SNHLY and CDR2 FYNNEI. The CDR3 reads CASRQQGGGTDTQYF. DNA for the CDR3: TGTGCCAGCAGACAACAGGGGGGTGGCACAGATACGCAGTATTTT.

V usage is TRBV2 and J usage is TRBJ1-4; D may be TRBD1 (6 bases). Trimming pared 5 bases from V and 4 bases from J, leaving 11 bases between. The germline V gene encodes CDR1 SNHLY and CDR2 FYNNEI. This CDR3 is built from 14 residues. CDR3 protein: CASSQQGLNEKLFF. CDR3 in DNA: TGTGCCAGCAGTCAACAGGGACTTAATGAAAAACTGTTTTTT.